These 13 T cell receptor beta chains were all obtained from the same sample, sequenced in a study of blood T cell repertoires in COVID-19 (dated by TCRdb to between 2020 and 2021). The library was made by the immunoSEQ multiplex PCR assay. TCRdb obtained this table from immuneACCESS and retained in-frame rearrangements with V and J assigned. These tables miss some clones; where compared with another copy, unresolved V genes account for less than half of the shortfall, and the remainder is unexplained. For this sample there are 300,000 or so clones; 86% appear just once. Around 1.5% of the sample is taken by the ten largest. The sequenced sample was peripheral blood. The receptors come from a woman in her forties or fifties with acute or convalescent COVID-19.

Of note for this clone: This CDR3 is also generated by other DNA sequences in the sample. This chain joins TRBV5-4 and TRBJ2-3; perhaps TRBD2 as D (5 bases). CDR1 is SGHNT and CDR2 is YYREEE in the germline V gene (reference sequence). Trimming left V 6 bases short and J 8 bases short, with 25 bases between. The CDR3 contains 16 residues. The CDR3 bases are TGTGCCAGCAACATTCAGCGAGAGGGCCCCCGGAGTACGCAGTATTTT. This encodes CASNIQREGPRSTQYF.

The chain joins TRBV30 to TRBJ1-5; perhaps TRBD1 as D (6 bases). The CDR3 sequence is 17 residues long. Germline lookup yields CDR1 GTSNPN and CDR2 SVGIG (reference sequence). The V end lost 0 bases, the J end lost 0 bases, and 15 bases lay between the germline ends. The CDR3 reads CAWSVVRGASSNQPQHF. The CDR3 bases are TGTGCCTGGAGTGTAGTCCGGGGGGCGTCTAGCAATCAGCCCCAGCATTTT. The full variable domain, completed using reference TRBV30 and TRBJ1-5, is SQTIHQWPATLVQPVGSPLSLECTVEGTSNPNLYWYRQAAGRGLQLLFYSVGIGQISSEVPQNLSASRPQDRQFILSSKKLLLSDSGFYLCAWSVVRGASSNQPQHFGDGTRLSIL.

This clone occurred once. This CDR3 is CASNIAGAPDTQYF. As DNA, the CDR3 is TGTGCCAGCAATATAGCGGGAGCCCCCGATACGCAGTATTTT. V is TRBV6-5 and J is TRBJ2-3; 9 bases match TRBD2. This CDR3 is built from 14 residues. Germline CDR1 and CDR2: MNHEY and SVGAGI. The V gene end was trimmed by 7 bases and the J gene end by 6 bases; junction bases not matched to a gene: 8.

The chain has TRBV2 and TRBJ2-2; D is uncertain. The length of the CDR3 is 12 residues. Germline V CDR1 and CDR2: SNHLY, FYNNEI. The V end was cut by 7 bases, the J end by 5 bases, with 8 bases between. CDR3 in amino acids: CASTSGTGELFF. As DNA, the CDR3 is TGTGCCAGCACCTCCGGGACCGGGGAGCTGTTTTTT.

This chain uses TRBV28 with TRBJ1-4, with TRBD1 matching over 7 bases. Germline CDR1 MDHEN, CDR2 SYDVKM. After removal of 5 bases from V and 4 bases from J, the junction contained 10 bases not matched to a gene. The CDR3 length is 16 residues. For the CDR3, the DNA is TGTGCCAGCAGTCGCAGAACCGGGACAGATAATGAAAAACTGTTTTTT. It specifies CASSRRTGTDNEKLFF.

This chain connects TRBV7-6 to TRBJ2-5, with 11 bases aligning to TRBD2. There are 15 residues in the CDR3. Trimming removed 7 bases from V and 5 bases from J; junction bases left unmatched: 9. Germline lookup yields CDR1 SGHVS and CDR2 FNYEAQ. CDR3 sequence (DNA): TGTGCCAGCACCCGACTAGCGGGACGGGGTGAGACCCAGTACTTC. Its translation is CASTRLAGRGETQYF. The variable domain in full, with the rest retrieved from reference TRBV7-6 and TRBJ2-5, is GAGVSQSPRYKVTKRGQDVALRCDPISGHVSLYWYRQALGQGPEFLTYFNYEAQQDKSGLPNDRFSAERPEGSISTLTIQRTEQRDSAMYRCASTRLAGRGETQYFGPGTRLLVL.

Note on this clone: Additional DNA sequences in this sample encode the identical CDR3. The chain is built from TRBV2 and TRBJ2-2; 7 bases are a match to TRBD1. With 7 bases clipped from V and 0 bases from J, the junction kept 5 bases outside the gene matches. The CDR3 length is 15 residues. Germline CDR1 reads SNHLY; CDR2 reads FYNNEI. The CDR3: CASKGDSSNTGELFF. CDR3 in DNA: TGTGCCAGCAAGGGGGACAGCTCGAACACCGGGGAGCTGTTTTTT.

The CDR3 coding sequence is TGTGCCAGCAGTTTCCGGGACAGGGGTAACACTGAAGCTTTCTTT. Residues: CASSFRDRGNTEAFF. The chain joins TRBV6-5 to TRBJ1-1; TRBD1 matches at 10 bases. The V gene's germline CDR1 is MNHEY and CDR2 SVGAGI. V trimming: 4 bases; J trimming: 2 bases; junction bases outside the gene matches: 4. The CDR3 is 15 residues long.

The gene calls are TRBV9 and TRBJ2-5, with 7 bases lining up with TRBD1. CDR1 SGDLS and CDR2 YYNGEE come from the germline V gene. CDR3 length equals 14 residues. Trimming took 3 bases from V and 4 from J; bases not matched to a gene: 6. This CDR3 is CASSARQGRETQYF. CDR3 nucleotide sequence: TGTGCCAGCAGCGCCAGACAGGGACGAGAGACCCAGTACTTC.

The CDR3 region is CAISEANPADTQYF. The CDR3 nucleotides are TGTGCCATCAGTGAAGCGAACCCAGCAGATACGCAGTATTTT. The rearrangement joins TRBV10-3 to TRBJ2-3; D is ambiguous. Germline V gene lookup returns CDR1 ENHRY and CDR2 SYGVKD. The CDR3 loop spans 14 amino acids. The germline V and J ends were trimmed by 3 bases and 4 bases, with 11 bases remaining between them.

J is TRBJ1-5 and V is TRBV28; D remains unclear. Germline V gene lookup returns CDR1 MDHEN and CDR2 SYDVKM. Deletions cut 10 bases from V and 0 bases from J, with 22 bases between. This CDR3 region has 17 residues. This chain's CDR3 is CAILATRGSPSNQPQHF. For the CDR3, the DNA is TGTGCCATCCTCGCGACCCGGGGATCACCTAGCAATCAGCCCCAGCATTTT. The complete variable domain, with remaining parts taken from reference TRBV28 and TRBJ1-5, reads DVKVTQSSRYLVKRTGEKVFLECVQDMDHENMFWYRQDPGLGLRLIYFSYDVKMKEKGDIPEGYSVSREKKERFSLILESASTNQTSMYLCAILATRGSPSNQPQHFGDGTRLSIL.

This chain uses TRBV27 with TRBJ2-1; 16 bases line up with TRBD2. Trimming cost V 7 bases and J 8 bases; bases outside gene matches: 5. CDR1 is MNHEY and CDR2 is SMNVEV in the germline V gene (reference sequence). This CDR3 has 15 amino acids. The CDR3 is CASNPGTSGRDEQFF. Here the CDR3 DNA reads TGTGCCAGCAACCCCGGGACTAGCGGGAGGGATGAGCAGTTCTTC.

The genes are TRBV4-1 and TRBJ2-1; 10 bases are a match to TRBD2. The CDR3 has 14 residues. Germline CDR1 and CDR2: MGHRA and YSYEKL. After removal of 4 bases from V and 5 bases from J, the junction contained 2 bases not matched to a gene. The CDR3 sequence: CASSLAGGDNEQFF. The CDR3 nucleotides are TGCGCCAGCAGCCTAGCGGGAGGCGACAATGAGCAGTTCTTC.